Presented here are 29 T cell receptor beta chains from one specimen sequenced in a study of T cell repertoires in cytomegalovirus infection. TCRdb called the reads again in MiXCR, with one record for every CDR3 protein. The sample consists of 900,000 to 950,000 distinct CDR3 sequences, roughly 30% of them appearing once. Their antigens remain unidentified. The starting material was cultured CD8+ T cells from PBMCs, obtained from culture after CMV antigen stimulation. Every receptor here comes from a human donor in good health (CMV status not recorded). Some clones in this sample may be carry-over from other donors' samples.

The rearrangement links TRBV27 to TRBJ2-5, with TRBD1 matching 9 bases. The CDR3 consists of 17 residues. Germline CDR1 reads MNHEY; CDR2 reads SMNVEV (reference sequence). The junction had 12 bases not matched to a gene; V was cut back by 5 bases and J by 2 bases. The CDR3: CASSPGQGIGPQETQYF. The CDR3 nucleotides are TGTGCCAGCAGTCCCGGACAGGGGATCGGGCCGCAAGAGACCCAGTACTTC.

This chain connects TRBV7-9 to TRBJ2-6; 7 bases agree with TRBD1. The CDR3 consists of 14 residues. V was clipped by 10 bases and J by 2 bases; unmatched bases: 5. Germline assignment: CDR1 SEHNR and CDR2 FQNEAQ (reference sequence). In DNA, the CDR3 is TGTGCCAACCCAGGGGGAACTGGGGCCAACGTCCTGACTTTC. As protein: CANPGGTGANVLTF.

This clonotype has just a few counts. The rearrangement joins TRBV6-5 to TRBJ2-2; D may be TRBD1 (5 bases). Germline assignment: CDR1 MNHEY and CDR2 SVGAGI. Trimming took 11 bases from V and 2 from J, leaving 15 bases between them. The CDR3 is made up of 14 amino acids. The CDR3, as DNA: TGTGCCGTTCAGGGTATCCAAAACACCGGGGAGCTGTTTTTT. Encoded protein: CAVQGIQNTGELFF.

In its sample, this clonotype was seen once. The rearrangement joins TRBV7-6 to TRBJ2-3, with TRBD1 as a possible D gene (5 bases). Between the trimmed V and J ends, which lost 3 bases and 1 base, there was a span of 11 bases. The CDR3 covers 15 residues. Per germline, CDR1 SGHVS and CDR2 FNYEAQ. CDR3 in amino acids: CASSLETARTDTQYF. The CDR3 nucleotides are TGTGCCAGCAGCTTGGAGACAGCTCGCACAGATACGCAGTATTTT.

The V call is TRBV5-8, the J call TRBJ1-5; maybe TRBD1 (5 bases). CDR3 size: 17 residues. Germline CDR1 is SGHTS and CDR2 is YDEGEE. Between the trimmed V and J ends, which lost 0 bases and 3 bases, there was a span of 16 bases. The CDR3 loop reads CASSLEVRVHSNQPQHF. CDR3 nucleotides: TGTGCCAGCAGCTTGGAAGTCAGGGTTCATTCCAATCAGCCCCAGCATTTT. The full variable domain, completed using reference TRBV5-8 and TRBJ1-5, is EAGVTQSPTHLIKTRGQQATLRCSPISGHTSVYWYQQALGLGLQFLLWYDEGEERNRGNFPPRFSGRQFPNYSSELNVNALELEDSALYLCASSLEVRVHSNQPQHFGDGTRLSIL.

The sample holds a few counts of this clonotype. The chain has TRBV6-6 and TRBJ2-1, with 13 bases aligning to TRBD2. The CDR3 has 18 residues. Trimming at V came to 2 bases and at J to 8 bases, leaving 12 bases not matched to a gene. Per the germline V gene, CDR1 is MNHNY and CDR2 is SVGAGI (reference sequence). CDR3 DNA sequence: TGTGCCAGCAGTTACCCCACCCCACTAGCGGGGGGGCTCGATGAGCAGTTCTTC. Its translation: CASSYPTPLAGGLDEQFF.

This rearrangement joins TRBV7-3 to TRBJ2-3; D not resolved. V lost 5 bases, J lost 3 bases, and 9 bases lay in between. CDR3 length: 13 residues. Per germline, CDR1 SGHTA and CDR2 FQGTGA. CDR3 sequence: CASSRSMTDTQYF. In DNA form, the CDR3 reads TGTGCCAGCAGCCGTTCGATGACAGATACGCAGTATTTT.

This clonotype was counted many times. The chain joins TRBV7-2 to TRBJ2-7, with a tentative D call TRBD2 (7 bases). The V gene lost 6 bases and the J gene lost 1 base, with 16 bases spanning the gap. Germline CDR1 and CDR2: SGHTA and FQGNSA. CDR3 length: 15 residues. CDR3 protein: CASRKWGGQSYEQYF. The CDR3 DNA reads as TGTGCCAGCAGAAAATGGGGGGGCCAATCCTACGAGCAGTACTTC.

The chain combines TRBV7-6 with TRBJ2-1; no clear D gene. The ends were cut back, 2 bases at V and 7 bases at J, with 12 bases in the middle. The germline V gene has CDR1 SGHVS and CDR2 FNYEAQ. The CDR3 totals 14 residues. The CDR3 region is CASSLLTVSNEQFF. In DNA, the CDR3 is TGTGCCAGCAGCTTACTAACTGTATCGAATGAGCAGTTCTTC.

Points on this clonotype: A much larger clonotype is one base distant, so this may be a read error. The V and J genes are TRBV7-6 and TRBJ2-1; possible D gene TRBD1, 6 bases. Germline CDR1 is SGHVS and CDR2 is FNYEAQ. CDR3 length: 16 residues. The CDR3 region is CASSFLGGTGFNVQFF. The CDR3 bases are TGTGCCAGCAGCTTCCTAGGGGGTACTGGGTTCAATGTGCAGTTCTTC. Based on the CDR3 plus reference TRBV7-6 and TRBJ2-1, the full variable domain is GAGVSQSPRYKVTKRGQDVALRCDPISGHVSLYWYRQALGQGPEFLTYFNYEAQQDKSGLPNDRFSAERPEGSISTLTIQRTEQRDSAMYRCASSFLGGTGFNVQFFGPGTRLTVL.

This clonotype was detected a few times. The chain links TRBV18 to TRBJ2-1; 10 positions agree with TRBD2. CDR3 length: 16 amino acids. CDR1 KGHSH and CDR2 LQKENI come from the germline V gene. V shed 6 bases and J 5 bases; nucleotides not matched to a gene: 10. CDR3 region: CASSAGTSASNNEQFF. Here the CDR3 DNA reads TGTGCCAGCTCTGCAGGGACTAGCGCCTCGAACAATGAGCAGTTCTTC.

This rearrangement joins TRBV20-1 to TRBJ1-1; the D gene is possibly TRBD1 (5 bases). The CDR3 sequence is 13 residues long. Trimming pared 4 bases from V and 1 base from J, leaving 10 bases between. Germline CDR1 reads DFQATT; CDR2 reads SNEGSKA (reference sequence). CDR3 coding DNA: TGCAGTGCTACCGACAGACAGAACACTGAAGCTTTCTTT. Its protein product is CSATDRQNTEAFF.

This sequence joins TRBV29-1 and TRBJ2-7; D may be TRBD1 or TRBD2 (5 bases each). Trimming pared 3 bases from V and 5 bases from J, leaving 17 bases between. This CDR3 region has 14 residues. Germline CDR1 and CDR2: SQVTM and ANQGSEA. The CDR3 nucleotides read TGCAGCGTTGAGTCCGGGACCCACCTGAACGAGCAGTACTTC. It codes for CSVESGTHLNEQYF.

The CDR3 region is CASSEAGGQDEQYV. The CDR3 bases are TGTGCCAGCAGTGAAGCGGGGGGGCAGGACGAGCAGTACGTC. This rearrangement joins TRBV2 to TRBJ2-7; weak D call: TRBD2 (7 bases). Germline CDR1 and CDR2: SNHLY and FYNNEI. The ends were cut back, 0 bases at V and 5 bases at J, with 11 bases in the middle. The CDR3 loop spans 14 amino acids.

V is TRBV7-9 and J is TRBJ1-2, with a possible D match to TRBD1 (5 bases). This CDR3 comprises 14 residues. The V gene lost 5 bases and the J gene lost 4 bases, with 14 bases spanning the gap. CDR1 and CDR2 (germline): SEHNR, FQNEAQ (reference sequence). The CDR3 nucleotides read TGTGCCAGCAGCCCTGGGACGGCCCTCTATGGCTACACCTTC. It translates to CASSPGTALYGYTF.

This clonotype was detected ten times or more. This chain's CDR3 is CASNLDREHTNEKLFF. Here the CDR3 DNA reads TGTGCCAGCAACCTGGACAGGGAGCATACCAATGAAAAACTGTTTTTT. The chain uses TRBV7-2 and TRBJ1-4, with 8 bases aligning to TRBD1. J lost 5 bases, V lost 7 bases, and 12 bases had no gene match. The CDR3 contains 16 residues. Looked up from germline, CDR1 is SGHTA and CDR2 is FQGNSA.

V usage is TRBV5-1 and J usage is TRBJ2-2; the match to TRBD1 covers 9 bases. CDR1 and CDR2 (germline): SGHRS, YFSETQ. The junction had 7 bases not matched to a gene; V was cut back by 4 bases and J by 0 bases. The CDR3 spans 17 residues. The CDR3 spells CASSIPDRGSNTGELFF. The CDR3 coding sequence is TGCGCCAGCAGCATCCCCGACAGGGGGTCGAACACCGGGGAGCTGTTTTTT. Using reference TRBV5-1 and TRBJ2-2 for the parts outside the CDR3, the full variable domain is KAGVTQTPRYLIKTRGQQVTLSCSPISGHRSVSWYQQTPGQGLQFLFEYFSETQRNKGNFPGRFSGRQFSNSRSEMNVSTLELGDSALYLCASSIPDRGSNTGELFFGEGSRLTVL.

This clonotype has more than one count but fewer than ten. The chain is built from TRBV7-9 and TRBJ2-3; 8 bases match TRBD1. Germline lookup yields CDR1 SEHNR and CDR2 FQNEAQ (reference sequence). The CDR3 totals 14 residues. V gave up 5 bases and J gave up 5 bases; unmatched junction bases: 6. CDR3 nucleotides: TGTGCCAGCAGCGGGGACAGGCAGGAAGATACGCAGTATTTT. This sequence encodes CASSGDRQEDTQYF.

The CDR3 bases are TGTGCCATCAGGATGGGACTCCCCAATGAGCAGTTCTTC. It yields the protein CAIRMGLPNEQFF. The chain links TRBV10-3 to TRBJ2-1; D may be TRBD2 (6 bases). The V gene's germline CDR1 is ENHRY and CDR2 SYGVKD. V lost 6 bases to trimming and J lost 6 bases, with 12 bases between them. CDR3 size: 13 residues.

CDR3 in amino acids: CAARSGANVLTF. The DNA for the CDR3 is TGTGCCGCGCGCTCTGGGGCCAACGTCCTGACTTTC. The V call is TRBV25-1, the J call TRBJ2-6, with unresolved D. V was clipped by 11 bases and J by 0 bases, with 5 bases between them. The CDR3 has 12 amino acids. Germline V lookup: CDR1 MGHDK, CDR2 SYGVNS.

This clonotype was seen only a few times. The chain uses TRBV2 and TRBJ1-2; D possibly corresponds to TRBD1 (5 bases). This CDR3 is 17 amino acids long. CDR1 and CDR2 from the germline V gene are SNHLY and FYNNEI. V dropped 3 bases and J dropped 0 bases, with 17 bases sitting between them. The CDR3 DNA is TGTGCCAGCAGTGATCGGGGGTACCTCCCCGCTAACTATGGCTACACCTTC. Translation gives CASSDRGYLPANYGYTF.

The CDR3, as DNA: TGTGCCAGCAGACAGGGGTCCTCCAATCAGCCCCAGCATTTT. This encodes CASRQGSSNQPQHF. The chain is built from TRBV6-5 and TRBJ1-5, with TRBD1 matching 7 bases. With 6 bases clipped from V and 3 bases from J, the junction kept 5 bases outside the gene matches. The CDR3 runs 14 residues. Germline V gene sequence: CDR1 MNHEY, CDR2 SVGAGI.

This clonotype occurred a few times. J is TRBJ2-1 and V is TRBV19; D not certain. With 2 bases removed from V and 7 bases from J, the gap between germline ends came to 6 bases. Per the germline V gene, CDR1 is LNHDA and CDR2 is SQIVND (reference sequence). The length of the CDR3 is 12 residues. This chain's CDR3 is CASSIIPNEQFF. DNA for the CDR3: TGTGCCAGTAGTATAATCCCGAATGAGCAGTTCTTC.

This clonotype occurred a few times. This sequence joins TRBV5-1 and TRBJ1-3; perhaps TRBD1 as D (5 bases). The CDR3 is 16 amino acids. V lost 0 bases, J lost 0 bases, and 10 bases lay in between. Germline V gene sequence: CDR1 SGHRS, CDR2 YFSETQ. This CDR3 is CASSLVGGPSGNTIYF. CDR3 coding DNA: TGCGCCAGCAGCTTGGTTGGGGGACCCTCTGGAAACACCATATATTTT.

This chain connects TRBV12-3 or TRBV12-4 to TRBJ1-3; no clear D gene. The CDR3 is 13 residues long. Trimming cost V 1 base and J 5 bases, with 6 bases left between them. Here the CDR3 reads CASSLGSRNTIYF. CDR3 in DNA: TGTGCCAGCAGTTTAGGGTCCAGAAACACCATATATTTT.

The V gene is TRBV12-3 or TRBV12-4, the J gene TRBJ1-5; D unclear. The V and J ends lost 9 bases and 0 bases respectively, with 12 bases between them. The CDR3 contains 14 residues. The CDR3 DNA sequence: TGTGCCAGTCTCCTGGGATCTAGCAATCAGCCCCAGCATTTT. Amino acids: CASLLGSSNQPQHF.

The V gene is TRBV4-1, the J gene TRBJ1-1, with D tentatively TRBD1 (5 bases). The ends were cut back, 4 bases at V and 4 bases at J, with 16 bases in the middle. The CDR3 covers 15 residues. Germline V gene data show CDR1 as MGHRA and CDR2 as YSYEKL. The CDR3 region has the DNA TGCGCCAGCAGCCCTTCTACAGGAGCCTTCACTGAAGCTTTCTTT. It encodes CASSPSTGAFTEAFF.

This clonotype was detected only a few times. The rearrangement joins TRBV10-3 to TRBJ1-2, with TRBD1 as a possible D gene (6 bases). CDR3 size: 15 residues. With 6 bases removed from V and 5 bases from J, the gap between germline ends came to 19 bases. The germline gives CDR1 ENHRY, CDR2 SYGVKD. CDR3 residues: CAIRQWDTETYGYTF. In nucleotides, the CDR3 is TGTGCCATCAGGCAATGGGACACCGAAACTTATGGCTACACCTTC.

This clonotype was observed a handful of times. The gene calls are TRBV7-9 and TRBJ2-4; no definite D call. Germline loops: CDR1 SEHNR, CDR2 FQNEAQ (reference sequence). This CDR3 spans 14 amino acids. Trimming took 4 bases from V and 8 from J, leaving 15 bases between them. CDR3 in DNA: TGTGCCAGCAGCTCCCCCCTGGGGTCGTACATTCAGTACTTC. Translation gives CASSSPLGSYIQYF.